What follows describes a single T cell receptor beta chain. The data derive from a study of cytomegalovirus exposure and HLA in healthy donors. PCR primers comprised 60 Vbeta and 13 Jbeta primers. Sequencing was performed with immunoSEQ multiplex PCR; in TCRdb, only in-frame clones are kept and a portion is missing. The sample carries some 97,000 clones, approximately 81% recorded once. The V gene's germline CDR1 is KGHSH and CDR2 LQKENI. V was pared by 3 bases and J by 4 bases, with 13 bases between. The CDR3 loop spans 14 amino acids. The sequencing input was PBMCs. V usage is TRBV18 and J usage is TRBJ2-7; weak D call: TRBD1 (6 bases). The clonotype was recovered from a female donor in good health and CMV-seropositive. DNA for the CDR3: TGTGCCAGCTCACCTCCAGGGGATTGGTACGAGCAGTACTTC. Translating it yields CASSPPGDWYEQYF.